This T cell receptor beta chain was identified in a study of blood T cell repertoires in COVID-19. The overall study: Some COVID-19 samples were acute and others convalescent; all came from the United States, Italy and Spain. T cells, B-cell-depleted T cells, or PBMCs supplied cDNA or gDNA.

Per the original data handling: Nucleated cell counts were estimated from reference gene primer amplification. TCRdb keeps only in-frame clones here, not all; method: immunoSEQ multiplex PCR. The V and J calls and clone size were taken over from that table, and D and trimming were inferred from the DNA. Counted here are around 130,000 clones, roughly 90% occurring once; the ten biggest clones make up around 4.6%. The CDR3 totals 12 residues. Germline lookup yields CDR1 LNHDA and CDR2 SQIVND (reference sequence). V was cut by 4 bases and J by 5 bases, with 6 bases left in between. Seattle cases were enrolled at active infection and followed longitudinally.

This chain joins TRBV19 and TRBJ2-1; D not resolved. Sequenced material: peripheral blood. The clonotype comes from a man aged 55 to 70 with COVID-19, enrolled during active disease. CDR3 sequence (DNA): TGTGCCAGTAGTACCACAGACAATGAGCAGTTCTTC. This translates into CASSTTDNEQFF. The full variable domain, in which reference TRBV19 and TRBJ2-1 provide the parts outside the CDR3, is DGGITQSPKYLFRKEGQNVTLSCEQNLNHDAMYWYRQDPGQGLRLIYYSQIVNDFQKGDIAEGYSVSREKKESFPLTVTSAQKNPTAFYLCASSTTDNEQFFGPGTRLTVL.